Each of the 14 T cell receptor beta chains below was sequenced from the same sample in a study of monozygotic twins with inflammatory bowel disease. TCRdb reanalyzed the 5' RACE reads, giving one entry per CDR3 protein sequence and no DNA. Recorded here are 300,000 to 400,000 distinct CDR3 sequences; the top ten clones represent approximately 2%. Sequencing was done on a sample of blood. The receptors stem from a human donor with ulcerative colitis or Crohn's disease, or a healthy co-twin of an affected twin (not recorded which).

The rearrangement uses TRBV12-3 or TRBV12-4 and TRBJ1-6; the TCRdb D gene call, TRBD1, has no DNA to confirm it. This CDR3 comprises 13 residues. The CDR3 loop is CASSARQNSPLHF.

The chain carries TRBV20-1 and TRBJ1-6. Germline CDR1 and CDR2: DFQATT and SNEGSKA (reference sequence). The CDR3 contains 16 residues. CDR3 region: CSAAKGITSYNSPLHF.

The CDR3 region is CASSFPPVSGTGPFYEQYF. The V gene is TRBV5-1, the J gene TRBJ2-7; TCRdb outputs TRBD1, but without DNA this stays unchecked. Germline CDR1 SGHRS, CDR2 YFSETQ. This CDR3 has 19 residues.

The chain carries TRBV18 and TRBJ2-2; TCRdb names TRBD2, which stays unverified in the absence of DNA. CDR3 length: 16 residues. In germline, CDR1 is KGHSH, CDR2 LQKENI. CDR3 in amino acids: CASSPAAGWNNGELFF.

The CDR3: CASQRGDNSNTGELFF. The gene calls are TRBV5-1 and TRBJ2-2; as DNA is missing, the TRBD1 call by TCRdb cannot be tested. The CDR3 loop spans 16 amino acids. Per the germline V gene, CDR1 is SGHRS and CDR2 is YFSETQ.

The J gene is TRBJ1-1, the V gene TRBV5-6; as DNA is missing, the TRBD1 call by TCRdb cannot be tested. Germline CDR1 and CDR2: SGHDT and YYEEEE. This CDR3 has 15 residues. CDR3 protein: CASSPYDRVVVEAFF.

The chain combines TRBV19 with TRBJ2-5; the D gene TCRdb calls, TRBD2, cannot be checked with no DNA. Germline V gene sequence: CDR1 LNHDA, CDR2 SQIVND (reference sequence). This CDR3 contains 15 residues. This chain's CDR3 is CASSILGEGSETQYF.

The chain has TRBV10-1 and TRBJ2-1; TCRdb designates TRBD1, a call that cannot be tested without DNA. The CDR3 consists of 14 residues. Germline CDR1 and CDR2: WNHNN and SYGVQD (reference sequence). CDR3 protein: CASSVTGGYNEQFF.

The chain joins TRBV7-3 to TRBJ2-3; TCRdb calls TRBD2, which cannot be checked without DNA. The CDR3 length is 17 residues. The germline V gene has CDR1 SGHTA and CDR2 FQGTGA. CDR3 sequence reads: CASSLRRASGGTDTQYF.

V and J are TRBV7-9 and TRBJ1-1. Per germline, CDR1 SEHNR and CDR2 FQNEAQ (reference sequence). The CDR3 contains 15 residues. This chain's CDR3 is CASSGKLSDNYEAFF.

The rearrangement uses TRBV19 and TRBJ2-6; no DNA is available, so the TRBD1 call from TCRdb remains unchecked. Germline V CDR1 and CDR2: LNHDA, SQIVND (reference sequence). This CDR3 contains 16 residues. The CDR3 protein is CASSMPRGFGANVLTF.

The chain is built from TRBV4-1 and TRBJ2-6. This CDR3 is 16 amino acids long. Germline V gene data show CDR1 as MGHRA and CDR2 as YSYEKL. The CDR3 loop is CASSQEEFSGANVLTF.

This chain links TRBV21-1 with TRBJ2-1; the TCRdb call, TRBD2, lacks DNA for checking. TRBV21-1 has pseudogene status. The CDR3 consists of 11 residues. Here the CDR3 reads CAGPTYNEQFF.

The chain employs TRBV6-5 and TRBJ2-5; TCRdb's D call of TRBD2 is untestable without DNA. CDR3 length equals 16 residues. The germline V gene has CDR1 MNHEY and CDR2 SVGAGI. CDR3 sequence: CASSYSISGGQETQYF.